The 4 T cell receptor beta chains below were found in one sample sequenced in a study of blood T cell repertoires in COVID-19. Generated by immunoSEQ multiplex PCR, the TCRdb table keeps only in-frame clones and is missing some. The sample lists some 200,000 clones; 82% were seen once. The sequenced sample consisted of PBMCs or T cells enriched from blood (not recorded which). These receptors originate from a man aged 35 to 55 who had recovered from COVID-19.

This clone was observed a few times. As DNA, the CDR3 is TGTGCCAGCAGTTACGTGGGGACAGCCCAAGAGACCCAGTACTTC. It translates to CASSYVGTAQETQYF. The chain is built from TRBV6-5 and TRBJ2-5; TRBD1 matches 7 bases. CDR3 length: 15 residues. Per germline, CDR1 MNHEY and CDR2 SVGAGI. Trimming took 2 bases from V and 1 from J; bases not matched to a gene: 4.

The chain uses TRBV9 and TRBJ2-3, with D possibly being TRBD2 (5 bases). Germline values: CDR1 SGDLS, CDR2 YYNGEE. Trimming removed 4 bases at V and 6 bases at J, with 15 bases between. The CDR3 extends over 14 amino acids. The CDR3 region has the DNA TGTGCCAGCAGCCCTAGCCCGTCGCCGGATACGCAGTATTTT. Translating gives CASSPSPSPDTQYF.

The chain links TRBV9 to TRBJ1-4; 11 bases map to TRBD1. V trimming: 4 bases; J trimming: 8 bases; junction bases outside the gene matches: 7. Germline lookup yields CDR1 SGDLS and CDR2 YYNGEE. This CDR3 spans 15 amino acids. CDR3 sequence reads: CASSMTGTGGEKLFF. CDR3 coding DNA: TGTGCCAGCAGCATGACCGGGACAGGGGGGGAAAAACTGTTTTTT.

The chain couples TRBV25-1 to TRBJ1-1; perhaps TRBD1 as D (6 bases). CDR1 MGHDK and CDR2 SYGVNS come from the germline V gene. This CDR3 region has 14 residues. V dropped 1 base and J dropped 3 bases, with 9 bases sitting between them. CDR3 region: CASSEWRTDTEAFF. As DNA, the CDR3 is TGTGCCAGCAGTGAATGGAGGACAGACACTGAAGCTTTCTTT. The variable domain in full, with the rest retrieved from reference TRBV25-1 and TRBJ1-1, is EADIYQTPRYLVIGTGKKITLECSQTMGHDKMYWYQQDPGMELHLIHYSYGVNSTEKGDLSSESTVSRIRTEHFPLTLESARPSHTSQYLCASSEWRTDTEAFFGQGTRLTVV.